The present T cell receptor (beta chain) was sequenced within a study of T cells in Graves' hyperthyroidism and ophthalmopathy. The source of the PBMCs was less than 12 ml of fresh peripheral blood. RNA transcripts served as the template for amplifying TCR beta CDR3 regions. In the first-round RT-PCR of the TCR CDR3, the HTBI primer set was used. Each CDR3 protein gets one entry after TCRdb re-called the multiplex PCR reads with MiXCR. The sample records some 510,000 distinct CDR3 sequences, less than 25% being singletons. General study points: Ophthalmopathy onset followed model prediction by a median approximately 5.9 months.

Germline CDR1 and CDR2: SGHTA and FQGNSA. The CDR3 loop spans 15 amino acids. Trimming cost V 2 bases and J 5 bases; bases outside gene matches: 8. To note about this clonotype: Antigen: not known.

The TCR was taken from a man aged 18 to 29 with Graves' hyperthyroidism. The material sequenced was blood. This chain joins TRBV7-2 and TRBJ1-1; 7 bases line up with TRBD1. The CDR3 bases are TGTGCCAGCAGCTTACGTCAGGGGGTATTGACTGAAGCTTTCTTT. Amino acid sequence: CASSLRQGVLTEAFF. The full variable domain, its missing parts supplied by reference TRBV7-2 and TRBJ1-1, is GAGVSQSPSNKVTEKGKDVELRCDPISGHTALYWYRQSLGQGLEFLIYFQGNSAPDKSGLPSDRFSAERTGGSVSTLTIQRTQQEDSAVYLCASSLRQGVLTEAFFGQGTRLTVV.